The rows below give T cell receptor beta chains drawn from one sample of a study of long-term antiretroviral therapy in people with HIV. Assay: immunoSEQ multiplex PCR; the TCRdb copy retains only in-frame clones and omits some. The profile shows more than 20,000 clones, just under 85% of them singletons. The sample here was unsorted PBMCs, taken 0.5 years after starting antiretroviral therapy. The source of these receptors is a man aged 18 to 35 with HIV. Both conserved end residues are part of each CDR3. The D gene is left open where the match is weak.

>TRBJ2-7|TRBD2|TRBV6-6
CASSYASGVTYEQYF
>TRBJ2-5|-|TRBV5-1
CASSRGTQPSETQYF
>TRBJ2-1|TRBD1|TRBV6-1
CASSEGDRIDNEQFF
>TRBJ1-1|-|TRBV18
CASSPAGYGTEAFF
>TRBJ2-7|TRBD1|TRBV6-5
CARTGKANEQYF
>TRBJ1-2|-|TRBV6-1
CASSEFSVYGYTF
>TRBJ2-1|-|TRBV6-1
CASSARDSTYNEQFF
>TRBJ2-7|-|TRBV6-5
CASSSEGGSSYEQYF
>TRBJ1-1|TRBD1|TRBV5-1
CASSFRSGTATEAFF
>TRBJ1-2|-|TRBV19
CASSRGHYGYTF
>TRBJ2-7|TRBD2|TRBV28
CASSWAGGSYEQYF
>TRBJ1-1|-|TRBV5-1
CASRVDLLNTEAFF
>TRBJ1-2|-|TRBV30
CAWDPRSQGIYGYTF
>TRBJ1-6|-|TRBV9
CASSASGVRSPLHF
>TRBJ2-3|-|TRBV28
CASSFPDSTDTQYF
>TRBJ1-1|-|TRBV5-1
CASSFDSAGVGTEAFF
>TRBJ2-7|-|TRBV28
CASSPVPRGGEQYF
>TRBJ2-2|TRBD2|TRBV29-1
CSVETIGGGATGELFF
>TRBJ1-1|TRBD1|TRBV7-8
CASSPWTGESTEAFF
>TRBJ2-1|TRBD1|TRBV9
CASSVQPGQTYNEQFF
>TRBJ1-2|-|TRBV15
CATSREGGGLGYTF
>TRBJ1-5|-|TRBV29-1
CSAEGERGQPQHF
>TRBJ2-1|TRBD2|TRBV4-3
CASSQGCGSGNEQFF
>TRBJ1-2|-|TRBV6-5
CASSYSRDLSYGYTF
>TRBJ2-1|TRBD2|TRBV4-3
CASSQSPPAAGPFISYNEQFF
>TRBJ2-6|TRBD2|TRBV7-3
CASSPAGDSGANVLTF
>TRBJ2-3|TRBD2|TRBV7-9
CASSRGLLAGASTDTQYF
>TRBJ1-2|TRBD1|TRBV5-1
CASSTGTGTYGYTF
>TRBJ2-3|-|TRBV5-5
CASSLVRGTSTDTQYF
>TRBJ2-7|-|TRBV28
CASSPQGLPPNEQYF
>TRBJ1-2|-|TRBV19
CASSMINYGYTF
>TRBJ1-2|-|TRBV18
CASSRGASGYTF
>TRBJ2-7|-|TRBV7-9
CASSLAPRGSTDLYEQYF
>TRBJ2-7|-|TRBV5-1
CASSQGLTYEQYF
>TRBJ1-3|TRBD1|TRBV10-3
CAISESGQEPYSGNTIYF
>TRBJ2-3|TRBD2|TRBV4-1
CASRSDVGLAGASGTDTQYF
>TRBJ2-3|-|TRBV7-8
CASSGGLTDTQYF
>TRBJ1-3|-|TRBV18
CASSLDVLKGNTIYF
>TRBJ2-3|-|TRBV6-6
CASSYGGLYTDTQYF
>TRBJ2-7|-|TRBV19
CASSSDRTPPYEQYF
>TRBJ1-5|-|TRBV18
CASSPRSGLDQPQHF
>TRBJ1-1|-|TRBV6-5
CASSTWDTEAFF
>TRBJ2-1|TRBD2|TRBV18
CASSPPGLAVTNEQFF
>TRBJ1-1|TRBD1|TRBV7-9
CASSSPGGGNTEAFF
>TRBJ1-4|-|TRBV7-9
CASSPLGRAWEEKLFF